The 11 T cell receptor beta chains listed next were all sequenced from one sample in a study of prognosis after radiotherapy for stage I lung cancer. TCR beta CDR3 amplification from genomic DNA was performed by two-round multiplex PCR. Each TRBV and TRBJ gene had its own primer in the first PCR round. TCRdb re-called the multiplex PCR reads with MiXCR, one entry per CDR3 protein. The sample includes about 36,000 distinct CDR3 sequences, around 30% seen only once; the top ten take about 25%. The input for sequencing was PBMCs, taken before or after stereotactic body radiation therapy (not recorded which). The source is a donor over 45 with non-small cell lung cancer.

This clonotype showed up many times. The chain employs TRBV7-3 and TRBJ2-5; D gene ambiguous. V dropped 5 bases and J dropped 3 bases, with 16 bases sitting between them. Germline CDR1 SGHTA, CDR2 FQGTGA. This CDR3 is built from 15 residues. The CDR3 spells CASSLISGSKETQYF. The CDR3 DNA follows: TGTGCCAGCAGCCTCATCTCGGGCAGCAAAGAGACCCAGTACTTC.

This clonotype was detected many times. The J gene is TRBJ2-1, the V gene TRBV7-4; D remains ambiguous. In germline, CDR1 is SGHVT, CDR2 SQSDAQ. The CDR3 sequence is 14 residues long. Trimming removed 1 base from V and 7 bases from J, with 11 bases in between. CDR3 sequence reads: CASSLEGRTNEQFF. For the CDR3, the DNA is TGTGCCAGCAGCTTAGAGGGCAGAACAAATGAGCAGTTCTTC.

Many counts were recorded for this clonotype. This sequence joins TRBV12-3 or TRBV12-4 and TRBJ1-2, with D perhaps matching TRBD1 (5 bases). V gave up 7 bases and J gave up 8 bases, with 17 bases separating them. This CDR3 region has 13 residues. CDR3 protein: CASTWQEGLGYTF. CDR3 sequence (DNA): TGTGCCAGCACCTGGCAGGAGGGACTAGGCTACACCTTC.

As regards this clonotype: A much larger clone differs by one base, so this may be a read error. The J gene is TRBJ2-7, the V gene TRBV30; D call uncertain. The CDR3 loop spans 13 amino acids. The germline CDR1 and CDR2 sequences are GTSNPN and SVGIG (reference sequence). The V gene lost 1 base and the J gene lost 0 bases, with 7 bases spanning the gap. CDR3: CAWSALFSYEQYF. For the CDR3, the DNA is TGTGCCTGGAGTGCACTCTTCTCCTACGAGCAGTACTTC.

This clonotype was counted ten times or more. The rearrangement uses TRBV6-1 and TRBJ1-3; no reliable D call. The germline V gene has CDR1 MNHNS and CDR2 SASEGT. The CDR3 is 12 residues long. Trimming shortened V by 5 bases and J by 3 bases, and 5 bases separated the two germline ends. Here the CDR3 reads CASSIIGNTIYF. The DNA for the CDR3 is TGTGCCAGCAGTATAATTGGAAACACCATATATTTT.

This clonotype was counted ten times or more. J is TRBJ1-1 and V is TRBV3-1; no firm D call. Between the trimmed V and J ends, which lost 6 bases and 3 bases, there was a span of 5 bases. The germline V gene encodes CDR1 LGHDT and CDR2 YNNKEL (reference sequence). This CDR3 region has 11 residues. The CDR3 is CASSGDTEAFF. DNA for the CDR3: TGTGCCAGCAGTGGGGACACTGAAGCTTTCTTT.

There are many counts of this clonotype. The CDR3 bases are TGTGCCTGGAGTATAGGGACCAGTGGAAAACTGTTTTTT. Its translation is CAWSIGTSGKLFF. This rearrangement joins TRBV30 to TRBJ1-4; D perhaps matches TRBD1 (5 bases). The germline V gene has CDR1 GTSNPN and CDR2 SVGIG (reference sequence). Trimming took 2 bases from V and 10 from J, leaving 14 bases between them. The CDR3 length is 13 residues.

This clonotype was seen a few times. The chain recombines TRBV28 with TRBJ2-7; TRBD1 is a possible D gene (6 bases). V lost 5 bases and J lost 0, with 14 bases in between. The CDR3 totals 15 residues. Germline assignment: CDR1 MDHEN and CDR2 SYDVKM. DNA for the CDR3: TGTGCCAGCAGTGGACCGGGACATAGCTCCTACGAGCAGTACTTC. Translated: CASSGPGHSSYEQYF.

This clonotype was counted at least ten times. The V call is TRBV5-1, the J call TRBJ2-7; TRBD2 matches at 7 bases. V dropped 2 bases and J dropped 0; count of bases not matched to a gene: 5. Germline CDR1 SGHRS, CDR2 YFSETQ. The CDR3 sequence is 15 residues long. The CDR3 bases are TGCGCCAGCAGCTTCGGCGGGGGAAGCTCCTACGAGCAGTACTTC. As protein: CASSFGGGSSYEQYF.

This clonotype was recorded a few times. The gene calls are TRBV6-2 or TRBV6-3 and TRBJ2-2, with D uncertain. Germline loops: CDR1 MNHEY, CDR2 SVGEGT. V was trimmed by 6 bases and J by 2 bases, leaving 10 bases between them. The CDR3 runs to 14 residues. This chain's CDR3 is CASSTDRNTGELFF. Here the CDR3 DNA reads TGTGCCAGCAGCACGGACCGAAACACCGGGGAGCTGTTTTTT.

This clonotype has a count of ten or more. The rearrangement uses TRBV11-2 and TRBJ2-7; TRBD1 matches at 8 bases. Germline V gene data show CDR1 as SGHAT and CDR2 as FQNNGV. The CDR3 runs to 15 residues. J was trimmed by 3 bases and V by 2 bases; bases with no gene match: 6. The CDR3 sequence is CASSLNPGGSYEQYF. CDR3 nucleotide sequence: TGTGCCAGCAGCTTAAACCCAGGGGGCAGCTACGAGCAGTACTTC. Full variable domain (outside the CDR3, taken from reference TRBV11-2 and TRBJ2-7): EAGVAQSPRYKIIEKRQSVAFWCNPISGHATLYWYQQILGQGPKLLIQFQNNGVVDDSQLPKDRFSAERLKGVDSTLKIQPAKLEDSAVYLCASSLNPGGSYEQYFGPGTRLTVT.